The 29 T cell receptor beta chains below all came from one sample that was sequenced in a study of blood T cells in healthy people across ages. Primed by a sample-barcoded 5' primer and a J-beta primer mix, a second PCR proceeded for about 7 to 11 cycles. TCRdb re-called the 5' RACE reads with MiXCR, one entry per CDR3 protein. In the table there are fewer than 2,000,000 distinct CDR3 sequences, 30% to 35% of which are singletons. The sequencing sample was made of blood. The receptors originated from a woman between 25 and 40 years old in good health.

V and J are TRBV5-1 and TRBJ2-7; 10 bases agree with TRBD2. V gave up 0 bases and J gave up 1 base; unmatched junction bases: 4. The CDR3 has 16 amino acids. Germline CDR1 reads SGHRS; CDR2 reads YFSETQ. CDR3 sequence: CASSLAGLAPSYEQYF. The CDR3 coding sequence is TGCGCCAGCAGCTTGGCGGGACTAGCGCCTTCCTACGAGCAGTACTTC.

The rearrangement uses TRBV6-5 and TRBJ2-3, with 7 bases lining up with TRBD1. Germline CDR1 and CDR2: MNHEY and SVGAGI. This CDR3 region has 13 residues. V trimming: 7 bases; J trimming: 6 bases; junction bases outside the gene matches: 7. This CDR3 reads CASKDRWGDTQYF. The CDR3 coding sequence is TGTGCCAGCAAGGACAGGTGGGGCGATACGCAGTATTTT.

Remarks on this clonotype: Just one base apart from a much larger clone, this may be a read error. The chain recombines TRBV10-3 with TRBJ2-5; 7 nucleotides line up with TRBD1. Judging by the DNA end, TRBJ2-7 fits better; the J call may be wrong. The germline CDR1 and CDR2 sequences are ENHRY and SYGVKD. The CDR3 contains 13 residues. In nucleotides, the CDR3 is TGTACCATCAGCCGGGACAGAGGATACGAGCAGTACTTC. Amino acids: CTISRDRGYEQYF.

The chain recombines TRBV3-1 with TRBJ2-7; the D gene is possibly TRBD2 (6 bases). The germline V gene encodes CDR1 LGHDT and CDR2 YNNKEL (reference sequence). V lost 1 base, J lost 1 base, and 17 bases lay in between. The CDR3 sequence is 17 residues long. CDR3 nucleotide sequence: TGTGCCAGCAGCCAAGCTTTTCGGGGGACGAAGTCCTACGAGCAGTACTTC. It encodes CASSQAFRGTKSYEQYF.

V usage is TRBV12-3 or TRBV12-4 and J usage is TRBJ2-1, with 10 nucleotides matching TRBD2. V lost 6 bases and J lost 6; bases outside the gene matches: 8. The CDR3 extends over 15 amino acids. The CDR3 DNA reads TGTGCCAGCAGCCTAGCGGGAGAGGGGTTCAATGAGCAGTTCTTC. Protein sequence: CASSLAGEGFNEQFF.

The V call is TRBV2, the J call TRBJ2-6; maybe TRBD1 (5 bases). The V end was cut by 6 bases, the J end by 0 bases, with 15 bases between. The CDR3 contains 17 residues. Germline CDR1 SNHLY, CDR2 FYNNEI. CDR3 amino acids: CASRRQFSDSGANVLTF. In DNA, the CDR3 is TGTGCCAGCAGAAGACAGTTTTCCGACTCTGGGGCCAACGTCCTGACTTTC.

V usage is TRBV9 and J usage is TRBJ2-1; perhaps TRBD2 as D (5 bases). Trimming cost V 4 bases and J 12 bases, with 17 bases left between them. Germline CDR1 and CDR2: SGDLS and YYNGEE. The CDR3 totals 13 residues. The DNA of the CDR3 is TGTGCCAGCAGCCCGGGTGCAGCGGCGTCGCAGTTCTTC. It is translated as CASSPGAAASQFF.

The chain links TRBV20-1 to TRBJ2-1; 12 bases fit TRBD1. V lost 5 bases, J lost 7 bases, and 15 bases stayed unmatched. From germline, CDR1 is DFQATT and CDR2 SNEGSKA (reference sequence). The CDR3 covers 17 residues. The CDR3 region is CSASPILRDRGPNEQFF. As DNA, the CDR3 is TGCAGTGCTTCCCCTATCCTCCGGGACAGGGGGCCGAATGAGCAGTTCTTC.

CDR3 nucleotides: TGTGCCAGCCGGGCCGATTCAAACATTCAGTACTTC. It yields the protein CASRADSNIQYF. The chain uses TRBV6-1 and TRBJ2-5; D uncertain. TRBJ2-4 explains the end of the DNA better; the J call may be wrong. The germline V gene has CDR1 MNHNS and CDR2 SASEGT. The CDR3 is 12 amino acids.

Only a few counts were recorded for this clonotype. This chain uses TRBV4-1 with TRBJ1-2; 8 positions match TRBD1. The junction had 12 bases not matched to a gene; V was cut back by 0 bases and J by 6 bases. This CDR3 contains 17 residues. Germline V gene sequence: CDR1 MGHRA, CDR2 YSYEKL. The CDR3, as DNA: TGCGCCAGCAGCCAAGACCCCCGGCTGACAGGGGACGATGGCTACACCTTC. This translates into CASSQDPRLTGDDGYTF.

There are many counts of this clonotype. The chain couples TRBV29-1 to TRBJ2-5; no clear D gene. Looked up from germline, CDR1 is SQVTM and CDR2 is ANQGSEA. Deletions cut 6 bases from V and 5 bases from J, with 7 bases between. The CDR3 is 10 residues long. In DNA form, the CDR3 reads TGCAGCGTCGCTGACGAGACCCAGTACTTC. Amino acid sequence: CSVADETQYF.

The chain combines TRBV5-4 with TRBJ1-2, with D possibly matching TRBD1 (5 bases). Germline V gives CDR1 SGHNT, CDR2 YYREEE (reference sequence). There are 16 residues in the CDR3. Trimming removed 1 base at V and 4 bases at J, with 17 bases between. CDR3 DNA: TGTGCCAGCAGCTTGCCGGAGGCCCAGGGTTTCTATGGCTACACCTTC. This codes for CASSLPEAQGFYGYTF.

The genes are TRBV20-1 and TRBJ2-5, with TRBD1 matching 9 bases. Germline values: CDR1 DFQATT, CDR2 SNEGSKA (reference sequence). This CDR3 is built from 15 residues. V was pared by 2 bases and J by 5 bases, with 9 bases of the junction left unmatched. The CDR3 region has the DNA TGCAGTGCTAGAAACTACAGGGGGCCGCAGGAGACCCAGTACTTC. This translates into CSARNYRGPQETQYF.

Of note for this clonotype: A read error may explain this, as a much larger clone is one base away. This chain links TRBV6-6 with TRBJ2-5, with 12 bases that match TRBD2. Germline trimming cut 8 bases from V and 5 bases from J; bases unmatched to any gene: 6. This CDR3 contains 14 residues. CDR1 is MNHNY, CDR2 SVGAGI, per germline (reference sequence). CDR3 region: CASLAGGLRETQYF. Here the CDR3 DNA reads TGTGCCAGCCTAGCGGGGGGGCTGAGGGAGACCCAGTACTTC.

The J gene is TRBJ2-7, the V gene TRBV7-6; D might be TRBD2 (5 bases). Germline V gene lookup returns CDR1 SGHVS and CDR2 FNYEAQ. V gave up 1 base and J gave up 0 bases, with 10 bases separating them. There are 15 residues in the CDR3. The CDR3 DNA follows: TGTGCCAGCAGCTTAGACGCCACTAGCTCCTACGAGCAGTACTTC. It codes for CASSLDATSSYEQYF.

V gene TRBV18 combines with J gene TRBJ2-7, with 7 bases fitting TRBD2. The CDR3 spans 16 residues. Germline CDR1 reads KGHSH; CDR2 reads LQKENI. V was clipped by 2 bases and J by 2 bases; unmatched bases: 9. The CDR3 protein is CASSPWRERVPYEQYF. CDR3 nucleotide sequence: TGTGCCAGCTCACCATGGCGGGAGAGGGTTCCCTACGAGCAGTACTTC.

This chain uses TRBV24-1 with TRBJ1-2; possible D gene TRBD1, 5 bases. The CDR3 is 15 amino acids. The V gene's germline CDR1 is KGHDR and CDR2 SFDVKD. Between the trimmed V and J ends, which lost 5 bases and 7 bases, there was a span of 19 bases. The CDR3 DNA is TGTGCCACCAGTGTCACGGACGGTTCCGGGACTGGCTACACCTTC. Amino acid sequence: CATSVTDGSGTGYTF.

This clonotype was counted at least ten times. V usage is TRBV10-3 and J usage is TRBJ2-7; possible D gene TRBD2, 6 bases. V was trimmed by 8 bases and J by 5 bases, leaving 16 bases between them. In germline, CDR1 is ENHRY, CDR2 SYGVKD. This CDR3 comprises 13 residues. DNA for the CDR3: TGTGCCATCGCCGGCGGGAAAGCTAACGAGCAGTACTTC. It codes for CAIAGGKANEQYF.

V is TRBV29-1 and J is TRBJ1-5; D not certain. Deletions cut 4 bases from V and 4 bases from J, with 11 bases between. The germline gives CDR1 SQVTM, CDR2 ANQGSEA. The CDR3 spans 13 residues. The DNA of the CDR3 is TGCAGCGTTGGGACGGAACTGAATCAGCCCCAGCATTTT. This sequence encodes CSVGTELNQPQHF. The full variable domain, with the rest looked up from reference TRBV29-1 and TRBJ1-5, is SAVISQKPSRDICQRGTSLTIQCQVDSQVTMMFWYRQQPGQSLTLIATANQGSEATYESGFVIDKFPISRPNLTFSTLTVSNMSPEDSSIYLCSVGTELNQPQHFGDGTRLSIL.

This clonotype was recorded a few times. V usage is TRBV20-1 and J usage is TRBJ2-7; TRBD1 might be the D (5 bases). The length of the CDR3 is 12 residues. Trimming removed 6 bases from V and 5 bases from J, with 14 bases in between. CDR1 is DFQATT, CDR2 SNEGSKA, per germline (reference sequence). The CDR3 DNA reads TGCAGTGCATCCGGACAAGGGGACGAGCAGTACTTC. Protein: CSASGQGDEQYF.

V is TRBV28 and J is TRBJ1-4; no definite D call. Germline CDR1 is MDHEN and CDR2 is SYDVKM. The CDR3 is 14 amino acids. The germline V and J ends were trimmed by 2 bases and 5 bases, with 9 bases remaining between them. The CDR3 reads CASSLVRLNEKLFF. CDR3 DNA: TGTGCCAGCAGTTTAGTAAGGCTAAATGAAAAACTGTTTTTT.

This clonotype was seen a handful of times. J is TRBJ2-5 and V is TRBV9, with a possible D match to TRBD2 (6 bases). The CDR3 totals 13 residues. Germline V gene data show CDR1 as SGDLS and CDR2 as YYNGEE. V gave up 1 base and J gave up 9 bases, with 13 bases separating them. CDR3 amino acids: CASSVRDLSAQYF. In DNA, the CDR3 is TGTGCCAGCAGCGTAAGGGACTTGAGCGCCCAGTACTTC.

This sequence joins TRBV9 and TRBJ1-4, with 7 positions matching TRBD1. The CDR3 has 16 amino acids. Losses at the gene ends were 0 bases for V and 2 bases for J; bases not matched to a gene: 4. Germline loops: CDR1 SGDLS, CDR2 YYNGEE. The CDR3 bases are TGTGCCAGCAGCGTAGGCGGGGGACAGACTAATGAAAAACTGTTTTTT. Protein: CASSVGGGQTNEKLFF.

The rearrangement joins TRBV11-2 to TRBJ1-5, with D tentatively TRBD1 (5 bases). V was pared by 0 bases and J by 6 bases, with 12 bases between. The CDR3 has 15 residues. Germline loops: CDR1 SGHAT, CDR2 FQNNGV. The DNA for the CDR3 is TGTGCCAGCAGCTTAGATGGGGAGGGGTCTCAGCCCCAGCATTTT. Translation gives CASSLDGEGSQPQHF. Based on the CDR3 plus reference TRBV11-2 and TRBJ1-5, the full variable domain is EAGVAQSPRYKIIEKRQSVAFWCNPISGHATLYWYQQILGQGPKLLIQFQNNGVVDDSQLPKDRFSAERLKGVDSTLKIQPAKLEDSAVYLCASSLDGEGSQPQHFGDGTRLSIL.

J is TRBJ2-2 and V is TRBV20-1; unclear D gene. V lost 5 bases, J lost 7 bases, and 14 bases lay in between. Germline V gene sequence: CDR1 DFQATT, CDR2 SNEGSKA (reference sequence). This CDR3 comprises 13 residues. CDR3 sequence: CSARRTWGGELFF. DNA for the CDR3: TGCAGTGCTCGGAGAACTTGGGGCGGGGAGCTGTTTTTT.

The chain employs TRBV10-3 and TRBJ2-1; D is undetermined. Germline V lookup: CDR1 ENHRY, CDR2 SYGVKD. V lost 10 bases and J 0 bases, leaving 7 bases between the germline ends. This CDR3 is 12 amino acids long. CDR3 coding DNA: TGTGCCACCCTGGGCTCCTACAATGAGCAGTTCTTC. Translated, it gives CATLGSYNEQFF.

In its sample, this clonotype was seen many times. The DNA for the CDR3 is TGTGCCAGCGCTACTACAACCGGGGACCAGTTCTTC. Protein: CASATTTGDQFF. The rearrangement joins TRBV6-6 to TRBJ2-1; D may match TRBD1 or TRBD2 (5 bases each). V lost 8 bases and J 13 bases, leaving 18 bases between the germline ends. Germline-derived CDR1 and CDR2 are MNHNY and SVGAGI (reference sequence). This CDR3 contains 12 residues.

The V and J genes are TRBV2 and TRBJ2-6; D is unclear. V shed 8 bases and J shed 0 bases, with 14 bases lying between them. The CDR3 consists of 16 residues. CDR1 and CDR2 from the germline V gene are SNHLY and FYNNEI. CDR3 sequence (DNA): TGTGCCAGCGGGCAAGTCGGAATCTCTGGGGCCAACGTCCTGACTTTC. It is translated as CASGQVGISGANVLTF.

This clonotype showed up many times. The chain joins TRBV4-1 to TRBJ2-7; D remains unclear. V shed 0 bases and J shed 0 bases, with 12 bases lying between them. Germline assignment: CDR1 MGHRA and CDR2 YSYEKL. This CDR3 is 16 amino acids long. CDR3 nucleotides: TGCGCCAGCAGCCAAGATGGGGTAGACTTCTCCTACGAGCAGTACTTC. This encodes CASSQDGVDFSYEQYF.